The present T cell receptor beta chain was sequenced within a study of long-term antiretroviral therapy in people with HIV. Study-wide points: The study found that diversity rose after ART but stayed below transplant donor controls. Older ART regimens were possibly in use when the blood was collected between the mid-2000s and the late 2010s.

The V gene's germline CDR1 is MNHEY and CDR2 SMNVEV (reference sequence). The V end was cut by 6 bases, the J end by 6 bases, with 14 bases between. CDR3 length: 14 residues. They ran version v3.0 of the immunoSEQ assay at survey level. Using immunoSEQ multiplex PCR, the repertoire was profiled, and TCRdb retains in-frame clones only, with some absent. The sample records 30,000 to 35,000 clones, approximately 97% being singletons. Specimens held roughly 0.9-11 million cryopreserved PBMC prior to DNA extraction. On this clone: Its target is not known.

The TCR was taken from a man aged 30 to 39 with HIV. This sequence joins TRBV27 and TRBJ2-2; possible D gene TRBD2, 5 bases. The sequenced sample was unsorted PBMCs, obtained 6.9 years after starting antiretroviral therapy. DNA for the CDR3: TGTGCCAGCAGAGAGTCTAGCCGGTCCGGGGAGCTGTTTTTT. Its translation: CASRESSRSGELFF.